The 16 T cell receptor beta chains reported below all come from one sample, sequenced in a study of PD-L1 blockade in urothelial cancer. The repertoire was sequenced with immunoSEQ multiplex PCR; TCRdb's copy has only in-frame clones and lacks some. The table lists roughly 38,000 clones, more than 65% of them singletons. Sequenced here: PBMCs, sampled around atezolizumab (anti-PD-L1) treatment. All receptors derive from a man aged 70-80 years with urothelial cancer.

The J gene is TRBJ1-5, the V gene TRBV5-5; 7 bases align to TRBD1. The CDR3 is 14 amino acids. Germline V gene sequence: CDR1 SGHKS, CDR2 YYEKEE (reference sequence). Trimming removed 3 bases from V and 5 bases from J; junction bases left unmatched: 5. CDR3 protein: CASSWKDRDQPQHF. The CDR3 nucleotides read TGTGCCAGCAGCTGGAAAGACAGGGATCAGCCCCAGCATTTT.

This sequence joins TRBV6-6 and TRBJ2-7; D may be TRBD1 (7 bases). This CDR3 has 14 amino acids. Trimming shortened V by 7 bases and J by 4 bases, and 17 bases separated the two germline ends. Germline V lookup: CDR1 MNHNY, CDR2 SVGAGI (reference sequence). The CDR3 reads CASIPDPGGYEQYF. Written as DNA, the CDR3 is TGTGCCAGCATCCCGGACCCAGGGGGGTACGAGCAGTACTTC.

About this clone: The junction shows a germline mismatch at one end, possibly a read error. The chain uses TRBV5-6 and TRBJ2-5, with 11 positions matching TRBD1. The CDR3 runs to 16 residues. Germline V CDR1 and CDR2: SGHDT, YYEEEE. This CDR3 is CASSWGGGQGAENQYF. The CDR3 DNA sequence: TGTGCCAGCAGCTGGGGGGGTGGACAGGGGGCCGAGAACCAGTACTTC.

The chain is built from TRBV19 and TRBJ2-1, with TRBD1 matching over 8 bases. Germline V gene sequence: CDR1 LNHDA, CDR2 SQIVND (reference sequence). The junction had 9 bases not matched to a gene; V was cut back by 3 bases and J by 8 bases. This CDR3 has 15 residues. DNA of the CDR3: TGTGCCAGTAGTATCGCCGGACAGGGTCGCGATGAGCAGTTCTTC. It encodes CASSIAGQGRDEQFF.

This clone was counted a single time. The chain carries TRBV7-9 and TRBJ2-3, with 13 bases aligning to TRBD2. J lost 2 bases, V lost 5 bases, and 4 bases had no gene match. Germline V CDR1 and CDR2: SEHNR, FQNEAQ (reference sequence). This CDR3 comprises 16 residues. As DNA, the CDR3 is TGTGCCAGCAGCCTGGGACTAGCGGGGTTCACAGATACGCAGTATTTT. Its translation is CASSLGLAGFTDTQYF.

V and J are TRBV28 and TRBJ2-1; D uncertain. This CDR3 comprises 15 residues. Germline V gene lookup returns CDR1 MDHEN and CDR2 SYDVKM. The V end lost 8 bases, the J end lost 0 bases, and 14 bases lay between the germline ends. CDR3 region: CASPSPDSSYNEQFF. Written as DNA, the CDR3 is TGTGCCAGCCCCTCCCCCGATAGCTCCTACAATGAGCAGTTCTTC.

V usage is TRBV4-1 and J usage is TRBJ1-1; no clear D. The CDR3 has 13 amino acids. The V gene's germline CDR1 is MGHRA and CDR2 YSYEKL. With 4 bases removed from V and 0 bases from J, the gap between germline ends came to 6 bases. This CDR3 is CASSRGMNTEAFF. CDR3 in DNA: TGCGCCAGCAGCCGCGGAATGAACACTGAAGCTTTCTTT.

The chain couples TRBV4-3 to TRBJ1-4; maybe TRBD1 (6 bases). The CDR3 runs to 15 residues. Germline lookup yields CDR1 LGHNA and CDR2 YSLEER. V was cut by 4 bases and J by 8 bases, with 17 bases left in between. CDR3 sequence reads: CASSPDQGYWEKLFF. DNA of the CDR3: TGCGCCAGCAGCCCCGATCAGGGGTATTGGGAAAAACTGTTTTTT.

The gene calls are TRBV6-1 and TRBJ2-4, with D hard to call. CDR3 length: 11 residues. CDR1 is MNHNS, CDR2 SASEGT, per germline. V was clipped by 5 bases and J by 4 bases, with 3 bases between them. The CDR3 bases are TGTGCCAGCAGTCCTAAAAACATTCAGTACTTC. Its protein is CASSPKNIQYF.

The rearrangement links TRBV25-1 to TRBJ2-3, with TRBD2 matching over 10 bases. The junction had 10 bases not matched to a gene; V was cut back by 8 bases and J by 5 bases. Per germline, CDR1 MGHDK and CDR2 SYGVNS. CDR3 length: 15 amino acids. CDR3 DNA: TGTGCCAGCCCCCCGTCTAGCGGGAGAATAGATACGCAGTATTTT. It encodes CASPPSSGRIDTQYF.

Here the CDR3 DNA reads TGTGCCAGCAGTGCGGAGGGCTTGACTGAAGCTTTCTTT. Protein sequence: CASSAEGLTEAFF. The rearrangement joins TRBV6-6 to TRBJ1-1; D is undetermined. CDR3 length: 13 residues. Per the germline V gene, CDR1 is MNHNY and CDR2 is SVGAGI (reference sequence). Between the trimmed V and J ends, which lost 5 bases and 5 bases, there was a span of 12 bases.

The sample holds a few counts of this clone. The gene calls are TRBV6-4 and TRBJ1-5; D unclear. This CDR3 is 14 amino acids long. Trimming pared 3 bases from V and 6 bases from J, leaving 12 bases between. CDR1 MRHNA and CDR2 SNTAGT come from the germline V gene. The CDR3 is CASSETHSGQPQHF. CDR3 bases: TGTGCCAGCAGTGAAACCCACTCGGGTCAGCCCCAGCATTTT.

The J gene is TRBJ1-5, the V gene TRBV5-5; possible D gene TRBD1, 5 bases. This CDR3 is built from 13 residues. CDR1 and CDR2 (germline): SGHKS, YYEKEE (reference sequence). The V end was cut by 2 bases, the J end by 10 bases, with 13 bases between. CDR3 in amino acids: CASSFVWGEPQHF. DNA for the CDR3: TGTGCCAGCAGCTTCGTCTGGGGGGAACCCCAGCATTTT.

The rearrangement uses TRBV29-1 and TRBJ2-7; a possible D gene is TRBD2 (7 bases). From germline, CDR1 is SQVTM and CDR2 ANQGSEA. V was cut by 7 bases and J by 3 bases, with 19 bases left in between. This CDR3 has 14 amino acids. The CDR3, as DNA: TGCAGCGCGACATTGCGGGGGCGAGACTACGAGCAGTACTTC. It specifies CSATLRGRDYEQYF.

V is TRBV5-6 and J is TRBJ1-5, with TRBD1 matching over 8 bases. V gave up 4 bases and J gave up 0 bases; unmatched junction bases: 6. This CDR3 comprises 16 residues. Germline V gene data show CDR1 as SGHDT and CDR2 as YYEEEE. The CDR3 spells CASSQKDRGSNQPQHF. The CDR3 DNA sequence: TGTGCCAGCAGCCAAAAAGACAGGGGTAGCAATCAGCCCCAGCATTTT.

The V and J genes are TRBV7-2 and TRBJ2-7, with D maybe TRBD2 (5 bases). The CDR3 length is 14 residues. Germline CDR1 and CDR2: SGHTA and FQGNSA. Trimming shortened V by 6 bases and J by 4 bases, and 16 bases separated the two germline ends. CDR3 amino acids: CASRQEEDVYEQYF. Here the CDR3 DNA reads TGTGCCAGCAGACAAGAGGAGGATGTATACGAGCAGTACTTC.